Listed below are T cell receptor beta chains from one sample, sequenced in a study of identical twins. TCRdb itself ran the 5' RACE reads through MiXCR, one entry per CDR3 protein. The profile shows 400,000 to 500,000 distinct CDR3 sequences, around a sixth of them singletons. The sequencing input was naive T cells sorted from blood. All receptors come from a man aged 50 or older in good health. Both conserved end residues are part of each CDR3. A D gene is named only where the DNA matches it firmly. Rows give clone size only sometimes, using once, few, many, or a class for an expanded clone.

CDR3 DNA,CDR3 protein,D gene,V gene,clone size,J gene
TGCGCCAGCAGCTTGGAGGTTCACTCCTACGAGCAGTACTTC,CASSLEVHSYEQYF,.,TRBV5-1,many,TRBJ2-7
TGCAGTGCTAGAGACGCGAACAGCATCGTCAATCAGCCCCAGCATTTT,CSARDANSIVNQPQHF,.,TRBV20-1,.,TRBJ1-5
TGTGCCAGCAGGATAGCGGGAGGGAACACGAATACGCAGTATTTT,CASRIAGGNTNTQYF,TRBD2,TRBV27,many,TRBJ2-3
TGTGCCAGCAGCGTAGCTGGGACAGGGTCTCGGGAGCAGTACTTC,CASSVAGTGSREQYF,TRBD1,TRBV9,.,TRBJ2-7
TGTGCCAGCAGCTTGGAACAGGTAGAAGATACGCAGTATTTT,CASSLEQVEDTQYF,.,TRBV5-5,few,TRBJ2-3
TGTGCCAGCAGCTCCTTCGGGGGGGGAGAGACCCAGTACTTC,CASSSFGGGETQYF,TRBD2,TRBV27,.,TRBJ2-5
TGTGCCAGCAGTTTTGGGAGTACGCAGTATTTT,CASSFGSTQYF,.,TRBV12-3/TRBV12-4,few,TRBJ2-3
TGCAGCGTACTAGCGGACCTCTCCTACGAGCAGTACTTC,CSVLADLSYEQYF,TRBD2,TRBV29-1,many,TRBJ2-7
TGTGCCAGCAGTTACAGCTGGGAGACTGAAGCTTTCTTT,CASSYSWETEAFF,.,TRBV6-2/TRBV6-3,many,TRBJ1-1
TGTGCCATCAGTGACTCACCCGGTAGCGGGAGCAACACAGATACGCAGTATTTT,CAISDSPGSGSNTDTQYF,TRBD2,TRBV10-3,many,TRBJ2-3
TGTGCCAGCAGCTTTTCAGGGAACTCCGATCAGCCCCAGCATTTT,CASSFSGNSDQPQHF,.,TRBV7-2,.,TRBJ1-5
TGTGCCAGCAGTTGGACAGGGGGCGAAAAACTGTTTTTT,CASSWTGGEKLFF,TRBD1,TRBV12-3/TRBV12-4,few,TRBJ1-4
TGTGCCAGCAGCTTAGCGACTCGGGCTGGGGCCAACGTCCTGACTTTC,CASSLATRAGANVLTF,.,TRBV7-9,.,TRBJ2-6
TGTGCCAGCAGTTTAAACGGGCCCCAGGGCCCCTACGAGCAGTACTTC,CASSLNGPQGPYEQYF,.,TRBV27,many,TRBJ2-7
TGTGCCATCAGTGCCTACAAGGAGGAGCAGTTCTTC,CAISAYKEEQFF,.,TRBV10-3,many,TRBJ2-1
TGTGCCAGCAGACCGATGGACAGGCCCAACACTGAAGCTTTCTTT,CASRPMDRPNTEAFF,TRBD1,TRBV27,.,TRBJ1-1
TGTGCCAGCAGCCCAGGCGGGGGGCACCAAAACATTCAGTACTTC,CASSPGGGHQNIQYF,TRBD2,TRBV7-8,few,TRBJ2-4
TGTGCCAGCAGCCCGGGACAGCTTTACGAGCAGTACTTC,CASSPGQLYEQYF,TRBD1,TRBV12-3/TRBV12-4,many,TRBJ2-7
TGTGCCAGCAGTTCCCCGGGACAGGGCAATCAGCCCCAGCATTTT,CASSSPGQGNQPQHF,TRBD1,TRBV6-5,many,TRBJ1-5
TGTGCCACCAGCAGGGACCTTAATCAGCCCCAGCATTTT,CATSRDLNQPQHF,.,TRBV15,.,TRBJ1-5
TGTGCCAGCAGCTTAGGACTAAGGGTCTCCTACGAGCAGTACTTC,CASSLGLRVSYEQYF,.,TRBV7-2,few,TRBJ2-7
TGTGCCAGCAGTTATGTACGGGACAGACTCTACGAGCAGTACTTC,CASSYVRDRLYEQYF,TRBD1,TRBV28,.,TRBJ2-7
TGTGCCAGCAGCGCGCAACTGAACCCGGGACTAGCGGGCCCTTACACAGATACGCAGTATTTT,CASSAQLNPGLAGPYTDTQYF,TRBD2,TRBV9,.,TRBJ2-3
TGTGCCAGCAGCATAGGCCCGGGCCGGTTAGAGACCCAGTACTTC,CASSIGPGRLETQYF,.,TRBV7-2,few,TRBJ2-5
TGTGCCAGCAGCTTAGTTCCGGGGGGCTATGGCTACACCTTC,CASSLVPGGYGYTF,.,TRBV7-2,many,TRBJ1-2
TGCGCCAGCAGCTCGAACATAATTGAGCAGTTCTTC,CASSSNIIEQFF,.,TRBV5-1,.,TRBJ2-1
TGTGCCAGCAGTTTGAGGCTAGCGGCCTACGAGCAGTACTTC,CASSLRLAAYEQYF,TRBD2,TRBV12-3/TRBV12-4,few,TRBJ2-7
TGCAGCGTTGAACTCTGGAGGGGGGGGCTAGCGGGCGGCAATGAGCAGTTCTTC,CSVELWRGGLAGGNEQFF,TRBD2,TRBV29-1,.,TRBJ2-1
TGTGCCAGCAGCTTGAGTACTAGCGGGAGGGCCCTCTACGAGCAGTACTTC,CASSLSTSGRALYEQYF,TRBD2,TRBV11-2,.,TRBJ2-7
TGCGCCAGCAGCCTAGGGAAGAGGGCAGATACGCAGTATTTT,CASSLGKRADTQYF,.,TRBV4-1,few,TRBJ2-3
TGTGCCAGCAGGGGGACTAGCGGGTCCTACAATGAGCAGTTCTTC,CASRGTSGSYNEQFF,TRBD2,TRBV5-5,many,TRBJ2-1
TGCGCCAGCAGCTTGGGGGACAGTGGCAACGAGCAGTACTTC,CASSLGDSGNEQYF,TRBD1,TRBV5-1,few,TRBJ2-7
TGTGCCAGCAGCTTAGTCTCGCGACTAGGGTCGATGAATGAGCAGTTCTTC,CASSLVSRLGSMNEQFF,.,TRBV9,.,TRBJ2-1
TGTGCCTGGAGGATTGGGTCAGGGGCCTACAATGAGCAGTTCTTC,CAWRIGSGAYNEQFF,.,TRBV30,.,TRBJ2-1
TGTGCCAGCAGCCGGGTAAGGGACGAGCAGTACTTC,CASSRVRDEQYF,.,TRBV14,.,TRBJ2-7
TGTGCCATCAGTGAGTCTGTGGCATTTGGTGCTTTCTTT,CAISESVAFGAFF,.,TRBV10-3,many,TRBJ1-1
TGCAGCGTTGAGGGCAGGGGAATCTTCGATGAGCAGTTCTTC,CSVEGRGIFDEQFF,.,TRBV29-1,many,TRBJ2-1
TGTGCCATCAGCCCAGGGGGCCCCGGGGAGCTGTTTTTT,CAISPGGPGELFF,TRBD1,TRBV10-3,many,TRBJ2-2
TGTGCCAGCAGCCTGTGGGACCTTAGCACAGATACGCAGTATTTT,CASSLWDLSTDTQYF,.,TRBV3-1,many,TRBJ2-3
TGTGCCAGCAGTTTTGCAGGAAATAATTCACCCCTCCACTTT,CASSFAGNNSPLHF,.,TRBV27,.,TRBJ1-6
TGTGCCAGCAGTTTGTTGACGAACACCGGGGAGCTGTTTTTT,CASSLLTNTGELFF,.,TRBV28,.,TRBJ2-2
TGCAGCGTTGAAGAGAGGGACAGAGAGCAGTACTTC,CSVEERDREQYF,TRBD1,TRBV29-1,.,TRBJ2-7
TGTGCCACCAGTGATTGGGACGGGGGTTCCTACAATGAGCAGTTCTTC,CATSDWDGGSYNEQFF,.,TRBV24-1,.,TRBJ2-1
TGCAGCGTTGAGGGCAGGGGTAGCTATGGCTACACCTTC,CSVEGRGSYGYTF,.,TRBV29-1,.,TRBJ1-2
TGTGCCAGCAGCCCCCGTCGGGGGATTGGCTACACCTTC,CASSPRRGIGYTF,.,TRBV7-9,.,TRBJ1-2
TGTGCCAGCAGCTCGCATGGGACAGGGGACAATGAGCAGTTCTTC,CASSSHGTGDNEQFF,TRBD1,TRBV7-9,.,TRBJ2-1
TGTGCCAGCAGCGGAATGGGGACAGTCGCCCATGAGCAGTTCTTC,CASSGMGTVAHEQFF,TRBD1,TRBV5-5,few,TRBJ2-1
TGCGCCAGCAGCCAAGGGGGAGTAACTGGGGCCAACGTCCTGACTTTC,CASSQGGVTGANVLTF,.,TRBV4-1,.,TRBJ2-6